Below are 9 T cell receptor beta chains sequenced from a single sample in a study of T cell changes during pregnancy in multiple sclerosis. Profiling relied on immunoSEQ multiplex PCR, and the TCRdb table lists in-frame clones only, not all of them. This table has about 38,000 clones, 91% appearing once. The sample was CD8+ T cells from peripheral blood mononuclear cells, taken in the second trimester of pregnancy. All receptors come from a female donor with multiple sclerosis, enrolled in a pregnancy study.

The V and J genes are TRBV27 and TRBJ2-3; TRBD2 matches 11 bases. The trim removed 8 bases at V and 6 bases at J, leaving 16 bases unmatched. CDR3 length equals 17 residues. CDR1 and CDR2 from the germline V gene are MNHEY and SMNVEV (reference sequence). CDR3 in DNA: TGTGCCAGCTCACCCGGGTACTTAGCGGGGGGGCCGGATACGCAGTATTTT. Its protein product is CASSPGYLAGGPDTQYF.

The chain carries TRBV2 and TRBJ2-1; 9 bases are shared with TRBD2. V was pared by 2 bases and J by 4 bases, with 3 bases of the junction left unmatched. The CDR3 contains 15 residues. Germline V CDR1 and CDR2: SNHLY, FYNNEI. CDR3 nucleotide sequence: TGTGCCAGCAGTGAACTAGCGGGACATTACAATGAGCAGTTCTTC. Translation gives CASSELAGHYNEQFF.

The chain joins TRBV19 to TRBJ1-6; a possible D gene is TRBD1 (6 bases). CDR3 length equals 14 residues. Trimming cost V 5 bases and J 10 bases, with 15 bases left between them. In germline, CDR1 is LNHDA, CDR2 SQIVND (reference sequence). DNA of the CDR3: TGTGCCAGTAGTCCTACAGGGACCCGGTCACCCCTCCACTTT. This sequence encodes CASSPTGTRSPLHF.

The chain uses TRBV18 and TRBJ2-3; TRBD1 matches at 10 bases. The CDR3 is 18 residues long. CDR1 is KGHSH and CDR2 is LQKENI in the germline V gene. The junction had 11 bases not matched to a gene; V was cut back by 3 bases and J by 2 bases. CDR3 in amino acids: CASSPKIDRGLVTDTQYF. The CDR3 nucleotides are TGTGCCAGCTCACCGAAGATAGACAGGGGGCTGGTCACAGATACGCAGTATTTT.

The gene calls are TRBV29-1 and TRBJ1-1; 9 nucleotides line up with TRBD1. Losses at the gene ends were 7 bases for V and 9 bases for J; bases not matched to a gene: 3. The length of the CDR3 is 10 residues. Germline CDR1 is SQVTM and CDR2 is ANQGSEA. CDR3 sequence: CSGTGEKAFF. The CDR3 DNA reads TGCAGCGGGACAGGGGAGAAAGCTTTCTTT.

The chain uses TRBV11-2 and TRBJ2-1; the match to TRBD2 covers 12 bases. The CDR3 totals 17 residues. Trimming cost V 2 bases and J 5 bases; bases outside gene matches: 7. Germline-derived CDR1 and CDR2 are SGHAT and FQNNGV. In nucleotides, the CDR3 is TGTGCCAGCAGCTTACAAGCCCTAGCGGGGGGGAACAATGAGCAGTTCTTC. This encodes CASSLQALAGGNNEQFF.

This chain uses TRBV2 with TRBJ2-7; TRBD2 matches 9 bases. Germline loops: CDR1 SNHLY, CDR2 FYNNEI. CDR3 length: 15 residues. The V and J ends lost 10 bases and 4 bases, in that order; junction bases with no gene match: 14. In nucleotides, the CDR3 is TGTGCCATGGGGGGGGATAGCGGGAGTATATACGAGCAGTACTTC. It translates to CAMGGDSGSIYEQYF.

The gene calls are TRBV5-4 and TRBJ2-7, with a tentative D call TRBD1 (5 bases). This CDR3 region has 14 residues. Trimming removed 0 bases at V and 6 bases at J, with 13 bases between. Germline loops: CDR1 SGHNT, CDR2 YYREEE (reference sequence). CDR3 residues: CASSLGPGAGEQYF. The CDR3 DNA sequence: TGTGCCAGCAGCTTGGGTCCTGGGGCCGGCGAGCAGTACTTC. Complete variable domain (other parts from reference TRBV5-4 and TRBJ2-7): ETGVTQSPTHLIKTRGQQVTLRCSSQSGHNTVSWYQQALGQGPQFIFQYYREEENGRGNFPPRFSGLQFPNYSSELNVNALELDDSALYLCASSLGPGAGEQYFGPGTRLTVT.

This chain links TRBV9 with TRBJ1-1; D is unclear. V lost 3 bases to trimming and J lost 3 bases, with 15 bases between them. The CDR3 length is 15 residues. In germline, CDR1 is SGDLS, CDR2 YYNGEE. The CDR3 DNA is TGTGCCAGCAGCGCGAGCACAGTATCCGACACTGAAGCTTTCTTT. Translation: CASSASTVSDTEAFF.